The T cell receptor beta chain under discussion was sequenced for a study of T cell responses to AZD1222 COVID-19 vaccine. Comment on this clone: What it binds is not known.

The assay was immunoSEQ multiplex PCR, and TCRdb's table has in-frame clones only and misses some. The sample includes 100,000 to 150,000 clones, about 91% of them seen just once. Study conclusions and caveats: White British ancestry dominated among donors, who included more females, and clonal diversity was possibly underestimated. AZD1222 recipients seropositive at baseline numbered only six or seven.

V shed 5 bases and J shed 10 bases, with 14 bases lying between them. The germline V gene encodes CDR1 DFQATT and CDR2 SNEGSKA (reference sequence). This CDR3 is built from 11 residues. This specimen consisted of peripheral blood, obtained 28 days after the second AZD1222 dose. This clonotype was sampled from an adult who received the AZD1222 COVID-19 vaccine. The chain employs TRBV20-1 and TRBJ1-2, with D perhaps TRBD1 (6 bases). The CDR3 coding sequence is TGCAGTGCTTCCCGGGGGGGGGCCTACACCTTC. Translating gives CSASRGGAYTF.